A single sample gave rise to the 9 T cell receptor beta chains below, sequenced in a study of T-cell memory formation after mild COVID-19. TCRdb recomputed calls from the 5' RACE reads with MiXCR, one row per CDR3 protein. The profile shows under 550,000 distinct CDR3 sequences, approximately 19% of them singletons. Material for sequencing was PBMCs or a T cell subset sorted from them (not recorded which). Source of these receptors: a man between 18 and 35 years old who had mild COVID-19 (a few samples of this study predate the infection). Cell type and time point are not known.

V gene TRBV5-1 combines with J gene TRBJ1-6; the match to TRBD1 covers 7 bases. V lost 4 bases and J lost 9; bases outside the gene matches: 10. The CDR3 length is 15 residues. Per the germline V gene, CDR1 is SGHRS and CDR2 is YFSETQ. DNA for the CDR3: TGCGCCAGCAGCACGGGGGTAGGGGGCTCTTCACCCCTCCACTTT. It is translated as CASSTGVGGSSPLHF.

This clonotype was detected only a few times. The CDR3 bases are TGTGCCAGCAGCCTGAGCGGGGGAAAACTGTTTTTT. Encoded protein: CASSLSGGKLFF. This sequence joins TRBV11-2 and TRBJ1-4, with D possibly matching TRBD1 (5 bases). The CDR3 is 12 amino acids. The germline gives CDR1 SGHAT, CDR2 FQNNGV. V was clipped by 5 bases and J by 10 bases, with 11 bases between them.

This clonotype occurred a few times. The rearrangement uses TRBV20-1 and TRBJ2-7; TRBD1 agrees at 8 bases. The CDR3 spans 12 residues. Germline V gene data show CDR1 as DFQATT and CDR2 as SNEGSKA (reference sequence). Trimming at V came to 3 bases and at J to 4 bases, leaving 2 bases not matched to a gene. The CDR3 nucleotides read TGCAGTGCTAGCGACAGGGGTTACGAGCAGTACTTC. Amino acid sequence: CSASDRGYEQYF.

This clonotype appeared a few times. The chain joins TRBV6-1 to TRBJ1-3, with no clear D. V was pared by 2 bases and J by 0 bases, with 11 bases between. The germline V gene has CDR1 MNHNS and CDR2 SASEGT. This CDR3 has 16 amino acids. CDR3 nucleotides: TGTGCCAGCAGTGAACCTCCACGGCCCTCTGGAAACACCATATATTTT. As protein: CASSEPPRPSGNTIYF.

This clonotype was seen more than once but under ten times. The genes are TRBV7-9 and TRBJ1-2; 7 bases line up with TRBD1. V was clipped by 5 bases and J by 2 bases; unmatched bases: 8. Per the germline V gene, CDR1 is SEHNR and CDR2 is FQNEAQ (reference sequence). The CDR3 is 15 residues long. For the CDR3, the DNA is TGTGCCAGCAGCGGCGGACAGGCCCCCAACTATGGCTACACCTTC. This translates into CASSGGQAPNYGYTF.

This clonotype appeared a few times. V and J are TRBV12-3 or TRBV12-4 and TRBJ2-2, with D perhaps being TRBD1 or TRBD2 (5 bases each). V was trimmed by 7 bases and J by 3 bases, leaving 12 bases between them. The CDR3 loop spans 14 amino acids. This chain's CDR3 is CASNPGAYTGELFF. The CDR3 bases are TGTGCCAGCAACCCCGGGGCATACACCGGGGAGCTGTTTTTT.

There are many counts of this clonotype. The chain recombines TRBV12-3 or TRBV12-4 with TRBJ2-5; tentatively, D is TRBD2 (6 bases). Trimming took 2 bases from V and 0 from J, leaving 7 bases between them. The length of the CDR3 is 14 residues. For the CDR3, the DNA is TGTGCCAGCAGTTTACTAGCGCACCAAGAGACCCAGTACTTC. This gives the protein CASSLLAHQETQYF.

The rearrangement links TRBV20-1 to TRBJ2-3, with unresolved D. The CDR3 consists of 12 residues. Between the trimmed V and J ends, which lost 3 bases and 0 bases, there was a span of 4 bases. Germline V lookup: CDR1 DFQATT, CDR2 SNEGSKA (reference sequence). The CDR3 here is CSARGSTDTQYF. In DNA form, the CDR3 reads TGCAGTGCTAGGGGTAGCACAGATACGCAGTATTTT.

The chain joins TRBV29-1 to TRBJ2-7, with 12 positions matching TRBD1. The CDR3 totals 13 residues. Germline CDR1 and CDR2: SQVTM and ANQGSEA. V shed 8 bases and J 4 bases; nucleotides not matched to a gene: 6. The CDR3 here is CSCGTGGPYEQYF. The CDR3, as DNA: TGCAGCTGCGGGACAGGGGGCCCATACGAGCAGTACTTC.